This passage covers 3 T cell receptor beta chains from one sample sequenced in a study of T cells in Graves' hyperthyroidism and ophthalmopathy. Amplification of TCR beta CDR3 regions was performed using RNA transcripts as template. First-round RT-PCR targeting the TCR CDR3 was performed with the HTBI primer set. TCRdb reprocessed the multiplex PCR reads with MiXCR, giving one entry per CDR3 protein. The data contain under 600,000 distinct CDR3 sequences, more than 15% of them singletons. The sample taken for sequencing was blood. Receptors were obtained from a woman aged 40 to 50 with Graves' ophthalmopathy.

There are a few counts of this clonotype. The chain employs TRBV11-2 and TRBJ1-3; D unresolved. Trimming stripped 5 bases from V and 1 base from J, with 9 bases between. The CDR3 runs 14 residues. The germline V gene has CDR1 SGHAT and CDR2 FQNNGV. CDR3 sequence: CASSAGHSGNTIYF. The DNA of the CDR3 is TGTGCCAGCAGCGCTGGCCATTCTGGAAACACCATATATTTT.

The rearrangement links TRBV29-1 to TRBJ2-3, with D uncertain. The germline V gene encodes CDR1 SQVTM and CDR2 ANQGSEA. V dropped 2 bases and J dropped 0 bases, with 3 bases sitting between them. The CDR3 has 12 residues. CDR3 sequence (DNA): TGCAGCGTTGAATTGAGCACAGATACGCAGTATTTT. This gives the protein CSVELSTDTQYF.

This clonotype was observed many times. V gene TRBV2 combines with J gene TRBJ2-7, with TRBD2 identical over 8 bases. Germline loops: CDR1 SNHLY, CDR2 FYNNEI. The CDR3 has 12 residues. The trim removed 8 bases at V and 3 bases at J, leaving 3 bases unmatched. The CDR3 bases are TGTGCCAGCGGCGGGACTAGCTACGAGCAGTACTTC. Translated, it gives CASGGTSYEQYF.